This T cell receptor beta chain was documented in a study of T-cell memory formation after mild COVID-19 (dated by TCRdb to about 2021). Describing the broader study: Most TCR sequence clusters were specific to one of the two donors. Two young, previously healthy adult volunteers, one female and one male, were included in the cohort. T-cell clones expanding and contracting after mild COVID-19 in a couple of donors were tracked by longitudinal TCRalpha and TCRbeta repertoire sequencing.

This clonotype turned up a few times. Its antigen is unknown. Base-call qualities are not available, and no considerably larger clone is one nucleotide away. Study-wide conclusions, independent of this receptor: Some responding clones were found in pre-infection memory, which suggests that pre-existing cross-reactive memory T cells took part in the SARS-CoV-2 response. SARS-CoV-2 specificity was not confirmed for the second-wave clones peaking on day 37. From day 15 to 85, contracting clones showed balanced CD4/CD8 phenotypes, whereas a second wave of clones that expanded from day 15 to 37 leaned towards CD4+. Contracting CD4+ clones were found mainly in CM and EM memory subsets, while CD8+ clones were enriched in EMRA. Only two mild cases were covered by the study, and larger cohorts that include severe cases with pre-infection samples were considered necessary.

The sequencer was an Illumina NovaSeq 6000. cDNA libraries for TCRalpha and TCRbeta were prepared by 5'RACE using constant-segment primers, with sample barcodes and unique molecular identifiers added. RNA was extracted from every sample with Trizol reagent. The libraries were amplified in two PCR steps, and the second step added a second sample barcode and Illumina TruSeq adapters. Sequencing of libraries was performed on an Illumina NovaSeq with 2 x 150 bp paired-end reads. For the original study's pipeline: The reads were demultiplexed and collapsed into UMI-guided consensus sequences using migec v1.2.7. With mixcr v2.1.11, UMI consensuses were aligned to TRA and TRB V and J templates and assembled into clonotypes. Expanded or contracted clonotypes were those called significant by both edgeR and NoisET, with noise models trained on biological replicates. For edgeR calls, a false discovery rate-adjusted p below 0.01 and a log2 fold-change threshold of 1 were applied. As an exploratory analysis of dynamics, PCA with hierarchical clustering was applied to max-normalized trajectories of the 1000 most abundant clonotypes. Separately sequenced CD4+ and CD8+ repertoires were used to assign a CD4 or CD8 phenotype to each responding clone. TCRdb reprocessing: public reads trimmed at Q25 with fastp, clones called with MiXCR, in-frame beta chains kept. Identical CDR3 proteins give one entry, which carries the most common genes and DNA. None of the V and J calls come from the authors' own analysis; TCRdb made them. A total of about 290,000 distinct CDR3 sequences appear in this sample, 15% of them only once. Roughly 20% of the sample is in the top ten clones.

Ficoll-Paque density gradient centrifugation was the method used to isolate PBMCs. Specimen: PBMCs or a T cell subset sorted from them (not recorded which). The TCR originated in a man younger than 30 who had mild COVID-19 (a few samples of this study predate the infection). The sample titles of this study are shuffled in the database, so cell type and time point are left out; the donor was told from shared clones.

The CDR3 amino acid sequence is: CASNRVGTEETQYF. In nucleotides, the sequence is TGTGCCAGCAACCGCGTAGGGACCGAAGAGACCCAGTACTTC. The rearrangement joined TRBV9 to TRBJ2-5; the D match is possibly TRBD1 or TRBD2, with 5 bases aligned in each. The germline V gene yields SGDLS for CDR1 and YYNGEE for CDR2. The CDR3 measures 14 amino acids from cysteine to phenylalanine. Only the CDR3 DNA stays, 42 bases, in frame from base 1. The V end loses 6 bases and the J end loses 3 bases, and a stretch of 15 bases separates them.